Listed below are T cell receptor beta chains from one sample, sequenced in a study of cytomegalovirus exposure and HLA in healthy donors. TCRdb's table, derived via immunoSEQ multiplex PCR, lists solely in-frame clones and lacks some. This sample has under 200,000 clones; approximately 82% occur once, and the top ten carry over 1.5%. The sequenced sample consisted of PBMCs. These receptors all stem from a man aged 35-49 years in good health and CMV-seropositive. The CDR3 runs from the conserved cysteine through the conserved F or W. Fields, in order: D gene, V gene, clone size, J gene, CDR3 protein, CDR3 DNA. D genes are given only for firm matches. Some rows have no size entry. The others give once, few or many, or a class for an expanded clone.

>-|TRBV7-8|-|TRBJ2-7
CASKPRQAYEQYF
TGTGCCAGCAAGCCAAGGCAGGCCTACGAGCAGTACTTC
>-|TRBV2|-|TRBJ2-5
CASSEWGRRVTQYF
TGTGCCAGCAGTGAATGGGGGCGTCGAGTGACCCAGTACTTC
>TRBD2|TRBV7-8|-|TRBJ2-7
CASSLARGSPESRYF
TGTGCCAGCAGCTTAGCCCGCGGGAGCCCCGAATCGCGGTACTTC
>-|TRBV18|-|TRBJ2-7
CASSPSGSLYEQYF
TGTGCCAGCTCACCATCGGGGTCGCTCTACGAGCAGTACTTC
>TRBD2|TRBV4-1|-|TRBJ2-7
CASSQDLRAGVTYEQYF
TGCGCCAGCAGCCAAGATCTTCGAGCGGGAGTCACCTACGAGCAGTACTTC
>-|TRBV7-8|-|TRBJ1-3
CASSFGGPSSGNTIYF
TGTGCCAGCAGCTTTGGAGGTCCGAGCTCTGGAAACACCATATATTTT
>TRBD1|TRBV7-9|-|TRBJ2-7
CASSQGAEQYF
TGTGCCAGCAGCCAGGGGGCCGAGCAGTACTTC
>-|TRBV5-1|-|TRBJ2-1
CASSQGGLNEQFF
TGCGCCAGCAGCCAAGGAGGTCTCAATGAGCAGTTCTTC
>-|TRBV5-1|-|TRBJ1-4
CASSGRDQGSIEKLFF
TGCGCCAGCAGCGGACGGGACCAGGGGTCCATAGAAAAACTGTTTTTT
>TRBD1|TRBV9|-|TRBJ2-5
CASSVGIEGAGSQYF
TGTGCCAGCAGCGTCGGGATTGAGGGGGCAGGGTCCCAGTACTTC
>TRBD1|TRBV10-2|-|TRBJ1-3
CASSRGQISGNTIYF
TGCGCCAGCAGTAGGGGACAGATCTCTGGAAACACCATATATTTT
>-|TRBV5-6|-|TRBJ2-7
CASSPLGPSGAYEQYF
TGTGCCAGCAGCCCCCTCGGGCCCAGCGGAGCCTACGAGCAGTACTTC
>TRBD2|TRBV7-6|once|TRBJ2-3
CASSLDPRLAGGRTDTQYF
TGTGCCAGCAGCCTCGACCCCAGACTAGCGGGAGGCCGCACAGATACGCAGTATTTT
>TRBD1|TRBV7-6|-|TRBJ2-6
CASRPSPLRQGRSGANVLTF
TGTGCCAGCAGGCCTTCCCCCTTACGACAGGGTCGATCTGGGGCCAACGTCCTGACTTTC
>TRBD1|TRBV5-1|-|TRBJ1-2
CASSLGTGKESYTF
TGCGCCAGCAGCTTGGGGACAGGGAAGGAGAGCTACACCTTC
>-|TRBV9|-|TRBJ2-7
CASSGEPSPRDFYEQYF
TGTGCCAGCAGCGGTGAGCCTTCCCCCCGGGATTTCTACGAGCAGTACTTC
>-|TRBV6-1|once|TRBJ2-7
CASSIYEQYF
TGTGCCAGCAGTATATACGAGCAGTACTTC
>-|TRBV7-9|once|TRBJ2-7
CASIRGADGSYEQYF
TGTGCCAGCATCCGGGGGGCGGATGGATCCTACGAGCAGTACTTC
>-|TRBV15|once|TRBJ1-5
CATSREGGGQPQHF
TGTGCCACCAGCAGAGAAGGGGGTGGTCAGCCCCAGCATTTT
>TRBD1|TRBV5-1|-|TRBJ2-7
CASSPRGQGVLDEQYF
TGCGCCAGCAGCCCCCGGGGACAGGGAGTTTTGGACGAGCAGTACTTC
>TRBD2|TRBV2|-|TRBJ2-7
CASKNSPGGEQYF
TGTGCCAGCAAAAACTCGCCGGGGGGCGAGCAGTACTTC
>TRBD2|TRBV7-2|-|TRBJ2-3
CASSARPSGSGTDTQYF
TGTGCCAGCAGCGCCCGACCTAGCGGGAGCGGGACAGATACGCAGTATTTT
>TRBD2|TRBV2|-|TRBJ2-3
CASIELAGVNTDTQYF
TGTGCCAGCATTGAACTAGCGGGAGTGAACACAGATACGCAGTATTTT
>-|TRBV9|-|TRBJ2-2
CASSPPAGELFF
TGTGCCAGCAGCCCCCCCGCCGGGGAGCTGTTTTTT
>TRBD1|TRBV7-8|-|TRBJ1-6
CASSPWDRGDSPLHF
TGTGCCAGCAGCCCCTGGGACAGGGGTGATTCACCCCTCCACTTT
>TRBD2|TRBV5-1|-|TRBJ2-2
CASSPIAGLAGELFF
TGCGCCAGCAGCCCCATAGCGGGCCTGGCGGGGGAGCTGTTTTTT
>TRBD1|TRBV19|-|TRBJ2-7
CASSIRQGVLGEQYF
TGTGCCAGTAGTATACGGCAGGGGGTTTTGGGGGAGCAGTACTTC
>-|TRBV5-1|-|TRBJ2-5
CASSFRQALQETQYF
TGCGCCAGCAGCTTTAGACAAGCTTTACAAGAGACCCAGTACTTC
>TRBD2|TRBV5-1|-|TRBJ2-7
CASSSTLASGTYEQYF
TGCGCCAGCAGCTCGACCTTGGCTAGCGGAACCTACGAGCAGTACTTC
>-|TRBV29-1|-|TRBJ2-7
CSVEGQGGYEQYF
TGCAGCGTTGAGGGGCAGGGGGGCTACGAGCAGTACTTC
>-|TRBV5-1|-|TRBJ1-3
CASSFAGSSGNTIYF
TGCGCCAGCAGCTTCGCGGGGTCCTCTGGAAACACCATATATTTT
>-|TRBV6-5|-|TRBJ2-3
CASSPLIGTDTQYF
TGTGCCAGCAGTCCCCTAATAGGCACAGATACGCAGTATTTT
>-|TRBV7-2|-|TRBJ2-1
CASSTEGGNEQFF
TGTGCCAGCAGCACGGAGGGGGGGAATGAGCAGTTCTTC
>-|TRBV5-1|-|TRBJ2-7
CASSLEVLRYEQYF
TGCGCCAGCAGCTTGGAGGTATTGAGGTACGAGCAGTACTTC
>-|TRBV19|-|TRBJ2-3
CASSIGGGRGQYF
TGTGCCAGTAGTATAGGAGGCGGTAGGGGGCAGTATTTT
>TRBD1|TRBV6-1|-|TRBJ1-4
CASRDRGLIEKLFF
TGTGCCAGCAGGGACAGGGGGCTCATTGAAAAACTGTTTTTT
>-|TRBV7-2|-|TRBJ1-5
CASSLLGQPQHF
TGTGCCAGCAGCTTACTGGGCCAGCCCCAGCATTTT
>-|TRBV18|-|TRBJ1-2
CASSPPVRGADGYTF
TGTGCCAGCTCACCTCCGGTTCGGGGGGCTGATGGCTACACCTTC
>TRBD1|TRBV5-4|-|TRBJ2-5
CASSGGQGRGGQETQYF
TGTGCCAGCAGCGGCGGACAGGGTCGGGGCGGGCAAGAGACCCAGTACTTC
>TRBD2|TRBV9|-|TRBJ2-1
CASSVEIAGGGNEQFF
TGTGCCAGCAGCGTAGAAATAGCGGGAGGGGGCAATGAGCAGTTCTTC
>-|TRBV7-9|once|TRBJ1-3
CASSQSGGSGNTIYF
TGTGCCAGCAGCCAGAGCGGTGGCTCTGGAAACACCATATATTTT
>-|TRBV9|-|TRBJ2-1
CASSGTDNEQFF
TGTGCCAGCAGCGGGACTGACAATGAGCAGTTCTTC
>-|TRBV4-1|once|TRBJ1-1
CASSQVGGNTEAFF
TGCGCCAGCAGCCAAGTTGGAGGGAACACTGAAGCTTTCTTT
>-|TRBV7-2|-|TRBJ1-2
CASSLVGDSNGYTF
TGTGCCAGCAGCTTGGTAGGGGATAGTAATGGCTACACCTTC
>TRBD2|TRBV5-1|-|TRBJ2-5
CASSPGTGGETQYF
TGCGCCAGCAGCCCCGGGACCGGGGGGGAGACCCAGTACTTC
>-|TRBV7-9|once|TRBJ1-1
CSSSLNPTGRDTEAFF
TGTTCCAGCAGCTTAAATCCCACAGGGCGGGACACTGAAGCTTTCTTT
>-|TRBV28|-|TRBJ2-2
CASSYGLNTGELFF
TGTGCCAGCAGTTACGGACTTAACACCGGGGAGCTGTTTTTT
>-|TRBV19|-|TRBJ1-4
CASSIGRVPGSRNEKLFF
TGTGCCAGTAGTATAGGGAGGGTGCCAGGATCTCGTAATGAAAAACTGTTTTTT
>-|TRBV13|-|TRBJ2-7
CASSLIRSGYEQYF
TGTGCCAGCAGCTTAATCCGGTCGGGGTACGAGCAGTACTTC
>-|TRBV7-9|-|TRBJ1-1
CASSSQENTEAFF
TGTGCCAGCAGCTCACAGGAGAACACTGAAGCTTTCTTT
>-|TRBV29-1|-|TRBJ2-3
CSVGGGLGTDFSSTDTQYF
TGCAGCGTTGGTGGGGGGTTGGGGACAGATTTCTCTAGCACAGATACGCAGTATTTT